Listed below are T cell receptor beta chains from one sample, sequenced in a study of Ad26.COV2.S vaccination and SARS-CoV-2 variants. Profiling relied on immunoSEQ multiplex PCR, and the TCRdb table lists in-frame clones only, not all of them. Of about 480,000 clones listed, roughly nine tenths are singletons. The specimen comprised peripheral blood, sampled in a trial of Ad26.COV2.S vaccine versus placebo. These receptors were collected from a person aged 18 to 65 who received the Ad26.COV2.S COVID-19 vaccine or a placebo. CDR3s include the opening cysteine and the closing phenylalanine or tryptophan. A D gene is named only where the DNA matches it firmly.

D gene	V gene	J gene	CDR3 DNA	CDR3 protein
.	TRBV15	TRBJ1-2	TGTGCCACCAGCCCACAGAGACTTAACTATGGCTACACCTTC	CATSPQRLNYGYTF
TRBD2	TRBV27	TRBJ2-3	TGTGCCAGCAGTCCCCAAGCGGGAGGGTCGACAGATACGCAGTATTTT	CASSPQAGGSTDTQYF
.	TRBV11-3	TRBJ2-1	TGTGCCAGCAGCCGCAATCAGGTAAATGAGCAGTTCTTC	CASSRNQVNEQFF
.	TRBV6-5	TRBJ1-1	TGTGCCAGCTGGCGGGAGCCAGGTTTCACTGAAGCTTTCTTT	CASWREPGFTEAFF
TRBD2	TRBV11-2	TRBJ2-1	TGTGCCAGCAGCTCGGGACTAGCGGGGTCCTACAATGAGCAGTTCTTC	CASSSGLAGSYNEQFF
TRBD2	TRBV30	TRBJ2-4	TGTGCCTTGGGACTACCTAAACCGCCCAAAAACATTCAGTACTTC	CALGLPKPPKNIQYF
.	TRBV29-1	TRBJ2-7	TGCAGCGTTGTAGGACGGAGCGGGCCGTCCTACGAGCAGTACTTC	CSVVGRSGPSYEQYF
TRBD1	TRBV4-3	TRBJ1-2	TGCGCCAGCAACATCCTAGGGGGCCAGAACTATGGCTACACCTTC	CASNILGGQNYGYTF
TRBD1	TRBV5-1	TRBJ2-3	TGCGCCAGCAGCTTGGCAGGGGGCATAACAGATACGCAGTATTTT	CASSLAGGITDTQYF
.	TRBV28	TRBJ2-1	TGTGCCATCCCCCCCGGAGCGACGACAAGAGATGAGCAGTTCTTC	CAIPPGATTRDEQFF
.	TRBV30	TRBJ2-7	TGTGCCTGGAGTGCGGTAGGGGCTGTCGGGCAGTACTTC	CAWSAVGAVGQYF
.	TRBV28	TRBJ2-7	TGTGCCAGCAGTTTTTTACGGGGGACCTCAAGGGTGTACGAGCAGTACTTC	CASSFLRGTSRVYEQYF
TRBD1	TRBV18	TRBJ1-3	TGTGCCAGCTCAGGGGACAGTGGAAACACCATATATTTT	CASSGDSGNTIYF
TRBD2	TRBV5-1	TRBJ2-2	TGCGCCAGCAGCTTTATAGCGGGGGCGAGCACCGGGGAGCTGTTTTTT	CASSFIAGASTGELFF
.	TRBV18	TRBJ1-4	TGTGCCAGCTCACCAGAAGCAGGTCCTAATGAAAAACTGTTTTTT	CASSPEAGPNEKLFF
.	TRBV27	TRBJ2-1	TGTGCCAGCAGTCCCGATTTCCCGTCCCCCTACAATGAGCAGTTCTTC	CASSPDFPSPYNEQFF
.	TRBV27	TRBJ1-1	TGTGCCAGCAGGGGGTGGGGGAACACTGAAGCTTTCTTT	CASRGWGNTEAFF
.	TRBV5-1	TRBJ2-7	TGCGCCAGCAGCTTGGCAGGTACCTACGAGCAGTACTTC	CASSLAGTYEQYF
TRBD2	TRBV3-1/TRBV3-2	TRBJ2-1	TGTGCCAGCAGCCGGACTAGCGGGAGTTACAATGAGCAGTTCTTC	CASSRTSGSYNEQFF
TRBD2	TRBV28	TRBJ2-7	TGTGCCAGCAGTCCCTCGACTAGCGGGAGCGTTTACTACGAGCAGTACTTC	CASSPSTSGSVYYEQYF
.	TRBV19	TRBJ2-1	TGTGCCAGTAGTATTCCCAAACTCTACAATGAGCAGTTCTTC	CASSIPKLYNEQFF
.	TRBV7-2	TRBJ2-1	TGTGCCAGCAGCTTAGGGGGCACGAGCTCCTACAATGAGCAGTTCTTC	CASSLGGTSSYNEQFF
.	TRBV19	TRBJ2-7	TGTGCCAGTAGTATCCGGGACTACGAGCAGTACTTC	CASSIRDYEQYF